This is a list of T cell receptor beta chains from one sample in a study of blood T cell repertoires in COVID-19. Assay: immunoSEQ multiplex PCR; the TCRdb copy retains only in-frame clones and omits some. The table lists a few hundred thousand clones, approximately 86% of them singletons. The material sequenced was peripheral blood. These receptors all stem from a woman between 45 and 65 years old with COVID-19, enrolled during active disease. Each CDR3 is given with its conserved first and last residue. Each record gives: CDR3 DNA, CDR3 protein, D gene, J gene, V gene, clone size. D genes are given only for firm matches. The size field is filled for only some rows; it gives once, few, many or a size class.

DNA: TGTGCCAGCAGCCCAACCGGGTATGGCTACACCTTC
CDR3: CASSPTGYGYTF
D: NA
J: TRBJ1-2
V: TRBV5-5
size: NA

DNA: TGTGCCAGCAGTGAATTAGGACAGGGGGTAGAAGAGACCCAGTACTTC
CDR3: CASSELGQGVEETQYF
D: TRBD1
J: TRBJ2-5
V: TRBV6-1
size: NA

DNA: TGTGCCAGCATTGCCGGGACAGGAGGAAACTATGGCTACACCTTC
CDR3: CASIAGTGGNYGYTF
D: TRBD1
J: TRBJ1-2
V: TRBV6-5
size: NA

DNA: TGTGCTAGTGGTTTGAGGTTAGGAGGGGACAGGGGAAGGGACATTCAGTACTTC
CDR3: CASGLRLGGDRGRDIQYF
D: TRBD1
J: TRBJ2-4
V: TRBV12-5
size: NA

DNA: TGCGCCAGCAGCCAAGGAATTGACAGGGCGAACAAAAACATTCAGTACTTC
CDR3: CASSQGIDRANKNIQYF
D: TRBD1
J: TRBJ2-4
V: TRBV4-1
size: many

DNA: TGTGCCAGCAGCGCGGCCGGGACAGGAGTTAACCAGCCCCAGCATTTT
CDR3: CASSAAGTGVNQPQHF
D: TRBD1
J: TRBJ1-5
V: TRBV7-8
size: NA

DNA: TGTGCCAGCAGCTCCCAGGGAACTGGAAACACCATATATTTT
CDR3: CASSSQGTGNTIYF
D: NA
J: TRBJ1-3
V: TRBV9
size: NA

DNA: TGTGCCAGCAGCTTAGCTAGCGAGGGCGGCGGGGAGCTGTTTTTT
CDR3: CASSLASEGGGELFF
D: NA
J: TRBJ2-2
V: TRBV7-8
size: NA

DNA: TGTGCCAGCTCACCCGGACAGCTATTAACTAATGAAAAACTGTTTTTT
CDR3: CASSPGQLLTNEKLFF
D: NA
J: TRBJ1-4
V: TRBV18
size: NA

DNA: TGTGCCAGCAGCCGGTATTATGGCACAGATACGCAGTATTTT
CDR3: CASSRYYGTDTQYF
D: NA
J: TRBJ2-3
V: TRBV5-5
size: NA

DNA: TGTGCCAGCAGCTTACAGGGGATCTGGGATCAGCCCCAGCATTTT
CDR3: CASSLQGIWDQPQHF
D: TRBD1
J: TRBJ1-5
V: TRBV5-6
size: once

DNA: TGTGCCAGCAGCCCCTATTCGACAGGCGCCTTGATAATGGAGCAGTTCTTC
CDR3: CASSPYSTGALIMEQFF
D: NA
J: TRBJ2-1
V: TRBV7-9
size: NA

DNA: TGTGCCAGCAGTACGGGCCCGGAGGTTTGGGATGAGCAGTTCTTC
CDR3: CASSTGPEVWDEQFF
D: NA
J: TRBJ2-1
V: TRBV6-2/TRBV6-3
size: NA

DNA: TGCAGCGCCCATGGGGTAGCGGGGACTGAGCAGTTCTTC
CDR3: CSAHGVAGTEQFF
D: TRBD2
J: TRBJ2-1
V: TRBV29-1
size: NA

DNA: TGTGCCAGCAGTTCCCAGGGTCTGAACACTGAAGCTTTCTTT
CDR3: CASSSQGLNTEAFF
D: NA
J: TRBJ1-1
V: TRBV6-6
size: NA

DNA: TGTGCCAGCAGCTTGGTAGGTGGGCAGAACAATTCACCCCTCCACTTT
CDR3: CASSLVGGQNNSPLHF
D: NA
J: TRBJ1-6
V: TRBV7-6
size: NA

DNA: TGTGCCAGTAGTCACGGGACAGGTCCGGGAGGCGAAAAACTGTTTTTT
CDR3: CASSHGTGPGGEKLFF
D: TRBD1
J: TRBJ1-4
V: TRBV19
size: NA

DNA: TGTGCCAGCAGCCCATACTCTCGGGACTTCGACTTGGGTAGAAACATTCAGTACTTC
CDR3: CASSPYSRDFDLGRNIQYF
D: NA
J: TRBJ2-4
V: TRBV11-3
size: NA

DNA: TGTGCCAGCAGTTGGCGGGGCCAGTACGAGCAGTACTTC
CDR3: CASSWRGQYEQYF
D: NA
J: TRBJ2-7
V: TRBV12-3/TRBV12-4
size: NA

DNA: TGTGCCAGCAGTTTAGATAAGCGGCAGTTCTTC
CDR3: CASSLDKRQFF
D: NA
J: TRBJ2-1
V: TRBV27
size: once

DNA: TGTGCCAGCAGCCTAGGCGTGGGGGGGCTCGTAAACATTCAGTACTTC
CDR3: CASSLGVGGLVNIQYF
D: NA
J: TRBJ2-4
V: TRBV5-5
size: NA

DNA: TGTGCCAGCAGTCCCCTGGAGGGGATGAATTCACCCCTCCACTTT
CDR3: CASSPLEGMNSPLHF
D: NA
J: TRBJ1-6
V: TRBV27
size: NA

DNA: TGTGCTAGTGCCGGGGTAAAACTGTTTTTT
CDR3: CASAGVKLFF
D: NA
J: TRBJ1-4
V: TRBV12-5
size: once

DNA: TGCAGTGCTAGTACAAGGCGGGGGGGCTCCGAGCAGTACTTC
CDR3: CSASTRRGGSEQYF
D: TRBD2
J: TRBJ2-7
V: TRBV20-1
size: NA

DNA: TGTGCCAGCAGCCCGACAATCCCCTATAATTCACCCCTCCACTTT
CDR3: CASSPTIPYNSPLHF
D: NA
J: TRBJ1-6
V: TRBV7-6
size: NA

DNA: TGTGCCAGTCGGTCCCCGAAGAGTGGCACTGAAGCTTTCTTT
CDR3: CASRSPKSGTEAFF
D: NA
J: TRBJ1-1
V: TRBV19
size: few

DNA: TGTGCCAGCAGAGAGCGGGGGGGCTTAGACGAGCAGTACTTC
CDR3: CASRERGGLDEQYF
D: TRBD2
J: TRBJ2-7
V: TRBV6-5
size: once

DNA: TGTGCCAGCAGCCGGACTGGAAGCACAGATACGCAGTATTTT
CDR3: CASSRTGSTDTQYF
D: NA
J: TRBJ2-3
V: TRBV5-4
size: NA

DNA: TGTGCCTGGTCCTTTGGGCGGGAGTGGCAGCCCCAGCATTTT
CDR3: CAWSFGREWQPQHF
D: NA
J: TRBJ1-5
V: TRBV30
size: once

DNA: TGTGCCAGTACGGGGACAGTTTCGAACACCGGGGAGCTGTTTTTT
CDR3: CASTGTVSNTGELFF
D: TRBD1
J: TRBJ2-2
V: TRBV2
size: NA

DNA: TGTGCCAGCAGCTTAGAAGGGACAGGGAGGTTATACTTC
CDR3: CASSLEGTGRLYF
D: TRBD1
J: TRBJ2-7
V: TRBV7-9
size: NA

DNA: TGTGCCAGCAGCTTCGGGACAGGGTATTCACCCCTCCACTTT
CDR3: CASSFGTGYSPLHF
D: TRBD1
J: TRBJ1-6
V: TRBV9
size: NA

DNA: TGTGCCAGCAGCCGAGGCCCCGGGGAGCTGTTTTTT
CDR3: CASSRGPGELFF
D: NA
J: TRBJ2-2
V: TRBV3-1/TRBV3-2
size: once

DNA: TGTGCCACGAAGGGACAGGGGGGCAATCAGCCCCAGCATTTT
CDR3: CATKGQGGNQPQHF
D: TRBD1
J: TRBJ1-5
V: TRBV10-3
size: NA

DNA: TGTGCCAGCAGCTTATTGGGCAGGACAGGGAATCAGCCCCAGCATTTT
CDR3: CASSLLGRTGNQPQHF
D: TRBD1
J: TRBJ1-5
V: TRBV7-8
size: few

DNA: TGTGCCAGCAGCGTTAACCGAGGGACTAGCGGGGCGGCAGATACGCAGTATTTT
CDR3: CASSVNRGTSGAADTQYF
D: NA
J: TRBJ2-3
V: TRBV21-1
size: NA

DNA: TGTGCCAGCAGCTTAAGAGGGAAGAATGAGCAGTTCTTC
CDR3: CASSLRGKNEQFF
D: NA
J: TRBJ2-1
V: TRBV11-3
size: once

DNA: TGTGCCAGCAGTGAGAGGGGGTTTGGTTTTGCTGAAGCTTTCTTT
CDR3: CASSERGFGFAEAFF
D: NA
J: TRBJ1-1
V: TRBV25-1
size: NA

DNA: TGTGCCACCTCCGGGACTAGCGGGGGGGCCGGTGAGCAGTTCTTC
CDR3: CATSGTSGGAGEQFF
D: TRBD2
J: TRBJ2-1
V: TRBV15
size: NA

DNA: TGTGCCAGTGGACAATCTCAAGAGACCCAGTACTTC
CDR3: CASGQSQETQYF
D: NA
J: TRBJ2-5
V: TRBV6-6
size: NA

DNA: TGCGCCAGCAGCGACTCCGGGACAGGGGGACCCCAAGAGACCCAGTACTTC
CDR3: CASSDSGTGGPQETQYF
D: TRBD1
J: TRBJ2-5
V: TRBV5-1
size: NA

DNA: TGTGCCAGCTCACCGGACTTGGGGGGAAACACCATATATTTT
CDR3: CASSPDLGGNTIYF
D: NA
J: TRBJ1-3
V: TRBV18
size: NA

DNA: TGTGCCAGCAGTTCAAACAGGGGGCGTTCGCGGGATCAGCCCCAGCATTTT
CDR3: CASSSNRGRSRDQPQHF
D: TRBD1
J: TRBJ1-5
V: TRBV27
size: NA

DNA: TGTGCCAGCAGCCCGGGGACAGGGAGAGGTGAAAACACCATATATTTT
CDR3: CASSPGTGRGENTIYF
D: TRBD1
J: TRBJ1-3
V: TRBV9
size: many

DNA: TGTGCCAGCAGCTTAAGCGGGGGGCCCCAAGAGACCCAGTACTTC
CDR3: CASSLSGGPQETQYF
D: TRBD2
J: TRBJ2-5
V: TRBV7-3
size: NA

DNA: TGTGCCAGCACCCTGGTACAGCTATACAATGAGCAGTTCTTC
CDR3: CASTLVQLYNEQFF
D: NA
J: TRBJ2-1
V: TRBV5-6
size: NA

DNA: TGTGCCAGCAGCCAAGCGGGTGTCTCTGGGGCCAACGTCCTGACTTTC
CDR3: CASSQAGVSGANVLTF
D: NA
J: TRBJ2-6
V: TRBV3-1/TRBV3-2
size: NA

DNA: TGCGCCAGCAGCCAAGACACAGGGGAAGACGAGCAGTACTTC
CDR3: CASSQDTGEDEQYF
D: TRBD1
J: TRBJ2-7
V: TRBV4-1
size: NA

DNA: TGTGCCAGCAGCTTAAGGACTAACACAGATACGCAGTATTTT
CDR3: CASSLRTNTDTQYF
D: NA
J: TRBJ2-3
V: TRBV7-2
size: NA

DNA: TGTGCCAGCAGCTTAAATGAGGTAGCGGGGGGCCAAGATACGCAGTATTTT
CDR3: CASSLNEVAGGQDTQYF
D: TRBD2
J: TRBJ2-3
V: TRBV11-2
size: NA

DNA: TGTGCCAGCAGCCATACAGGGGGCGCGGGTACAGATACGCAGTATTTT
CDR3: CASSHTGGAGTDTQYF
D: TRBD1
J: TRBJ2-3
V: TRBV28
size: NA

DNA: TGTGCCAGCAGAGGGGGAGGGGACAATGAGCAGTTCTTC
CDR3: CASRGGGDNEQFF
D: NA
J: TRBJ2-1
V: TRBV6-5
size: NA

DNA: TGCGCCAGCAGCTTGGAGTGGCGACAGGGGAGCACCGGGGAGCTGTTTTTT
CDR3: CASSLEWRQGSTGELFF
D: TRBD1
J: TRBJ2-2
V: TRBV5-1
size: NA

DNA: TGTGCCACCAGCACCGGGGGGTGGGCTGAAGCTTTCTTT
CDR3: CATSTGGWAEAFF
D: NA
J: TRBJ1-1
V: TRBV15
size: once

DNA: TGCGCCAGCAGCTTAGGTCTTGGAGGTGAAAAACTGTTTTTT
CDR3: CASSLGLGGEKLFF
D: NA
J: TRBJ1-4
V: TRBV5-1
size: NA

DNA: TGTGCCAGTAGTATAGTGGCGGGGGCCTTGAATACGCAGTATTTT
CDR3: CASSIVAGALNTQYF
D: NA
J: TRBJ2-3
V: TRBV19
size: many

DNA: TGTGCCAGCAGCCCGGAGGGGGCATGGACCTATAATTCACCCCTCCACTTT
CDR3: CASSPEGAWTYNSPLHF
D: TRBD1
J: TRBJ1-6
V: TRBV5-5
size: few

DNA: TGCAGCGTTGTTCTTGGAAGAGGACTAGCGGGGGGGCTATACAATGAGCAGTTCTTC
CDR3: CSVVLGRGLAGGLYNEQFF
D: TRBD2
J: TRBJ2-1
V: TRBV29-1
size: NA